Listed below are T cell receptor beta chains from one sample, sequenced in a study of blood T cell repertoires in COVID-19. Libraries were prepared by immunoSEQ multiplex PCR; TCRdb keeps only in-frame clonotypes and omits some of them. The sample lists about 270,000 clones, roughly 88% seen once, with 1% to 1.5% in the top ten. Material for sequencing was PBMCs or T cells enriched from blood (not recorded which). The receptors were sampled from a woman in her 40s with acute COVID-19. Each CDR3 is given with its conserved first and last residue. Fields, in order: V gene, D gene, clone size, J gene, CDR3 DNA, CDR3 protein. A D gene is named only where the DNA matches it firmly. Part of the rows lack a size; the others show once, few, many or a class for expanded clones.

TRBV28	NA	NA	TRBJ1-1	TGTGCCAGCAGTGTGAGGGGACGTAGGACAGCCTCTTACACTGAAGCTTTCTTT	CASSVRGRRTASYTEAFF
TRBV5-1	TRBD2	NA	TRBJ2-5	TGCGCCAGCAGCTTGGGACTAGCGATCCAAGAGACCCAGTACTTC	CASSLGLAIQETQYF
TRBV11-3	NA	NA	TRBJ1-1	TGTGCCAGCAACCGACAGGCTGATAACACTGAAGCTTTCTTT	CASNRQADNTEAFF
TRBV10-1	TRBD1	few	TRBJ2-7	TGCGCCAGCAGTGAGGGGACAGGAGATTACGAGCAGTACTTC	CASSEGTGDYEQYF
TRBV14	TRBD1	NA	TRBJ2-1	TGTGCCAGCAGCCAAGTAACAGGGGGAAATTACAATGAGCAGTTCTTC	CASSQVTGGNYNEQFF
TRBV11-3	NA	NA	TRBJ2-2	TGTGCCAGCAGCCCCCGTTCGGGGATCTACACCGGGGAGCTGTTTTTT	CASSPRSGIYTGELFF
TRBV5-1	TRBD1	NA	TRBJ2-2	TGCGCCAGCACCGGGACAGGGAGCACCGGGGAGCTGTTTTTT	CASTGTGSTGELFF
TRBV18	TRBD1	NA	TRBJ1-2	TGTGCCAGCTCACCAAGTTCACCCGGGACAGGGGGCCACTATGGCTACACCTTC	CASSPSSPGTGGHYGYTF
TRBV9	NA	NA	TRBJ1-3	TGTGCCAGCTGGCGGTTCAACACCATATATTTT	CASWRFNTIYF
TRBV28	NA	NA	TRBJ1-1	TGTGCCAGCAGTTACCGACTCAGGGACACTGAAGCTTTCTTT	CASSYRLRDTEAFF
TRBV12-3/TRBV12-4	NA	NA	TRBJ2-7	TGTGCCAGCGCGGGACAGCCAACCTACGAGCAGTACTTC	CASAGQPTYEQYF
TRBV28	TRBD2	NA	TRBJ2-3	TGTGCCAGCAGTTTTGCAGCGGGAGGACCTAGCACAGATACGCAGTATTTT	CASSFAAGGPSTDTQYF
TRBV18	NA	NA	TRBJ2-6	TGTGCCAGCTCACCAGGCGGGGCCAACGTCCTGACTTTC	CASSPGGANVLTF
TRBV7-2	TRBD1	NA	TRBJ1-5	TGTGCCAGCACTTACAGGGGAAACAATCAGCCCCAGCATTTT	CASTYRGNNQPQHF
TRBV18	NA	few	TRBJ1-4	TGTGCCAGCTCCCAAGGACGGGAGGGAAAACTGTTTTTT	CASSQGREGKLFF
TRBV3-1/TRBV3-2	NA	NA	TRBJ1-2	TGTGCCAGCAGCCAAGATCTCCGGGGGTTCGGCTACACCTTC	CASSQDLRGFGYTF
TRBV10-3	NA	NA	TRBJ1-6	TGTGCCACCTTAGGACAGCATAATTCACCCCTCCACTTT	CATLGQHNSPLHF
TRBV7-9	NA	NA	TRBJ1-2	TGTGCCAGCAGCTTAGCGGCAGAAAACTATGGCTACACCTTC	CASSLAAENYGYTF
TRBV28	NA	NA	TRBJ1-4	TGTGCCAGCAGTTCCCACGGGGGTGAAAAACTGTTTTTT	CASSSHGGEKLFF
TRBV7-9	NA	NA	TRBJ1-2	TGTGCCAGCAGCTTGGAGGGAAAGGCTAACTATGGCTACACCTTC	CASSLEGKANYGYTF
TRBV30	TRBD2	once	TRBJ2-1	TGTGCCTGGAGCCGGGGGGGCAGGGCTCTCTACAATGAGCAGTTCTTC	CAWSRGGRALYNEQFF
TRBV5-6	NA	NA	TRBJ1-6	TGTGCCAGCAGCCCGCAGGGTGGGAATTCACCCCTCCACTTT	CASSPQGGNSPLHF
TRBV2	TRBD2	NA	TRBJ2-2	TGTGCCAGCAGTGAAGGACTAGCGGGAACCGGGGAGCTGTTTTTT	CASSEGLAGTGELFF
TRBV19	TRBD1	NA	TRBJ1-5	TGTGCCAGTAGTAGACAGGGGGATCAGCCCCAGCATTTT	CASSRQGDQPQHF
TRBV6-1	TRBD1	once	TRBJ1-2	TGTGCCAGCAGTGAGGACAGGGATACTGGCTACACCTTC	CASSEDRDTGYTF
TRBV7-2	NA	NA	TRBJ1-1	TGTGCCAGCAGCTTAGCGCAGGTGAACACTGAAGCTTTCTTT	CASSLAQVNTEAFF
TRBV4-1	NA	NA	TRBJ2-1	TGCGCCAGCAGCCAAGATGGAGACTCTAGCTCCTACAATGAGCAGTTCTTC	CASSQDGDSSSYNEQFF
TRBV29-1	NA	NA	TRBJ2-3	TGCAGCGTCGGACTATTAGCAGATACGCAGTATTTT	CSVGLLADTQYF
TRBV4-3	TRBD1	NA	TRBJ1-6	TGCGCCAGCAGCCAAGAGACAGGGAGGACTATCTATAATTCACCCCTCCACTTT	CASSQETGRTIYNSPLHF
TRBV29-1	NA	NA	TRBJ2-1	TGCAGCGTTGATGGCGGAACCTACAATGAGCAGTTCTTC	CSVDGGTYNEQFF
TRBV5-1	TRBD1	NA	TRBJ1-1	TGCGCCAGCAGCCTAACGACAGGGACCATGAACACTGAAGCTTTCTTT	CASSLTTGTMNTEAFF
TRBV24-1	NA	NA	TRBJ2-5	TGTGCCACCAGTACCGGGAACTCGCAAGAGACCCAGTACTTC	CATSTGNSQETQYF
TRBV14	NA	NA	TRBJ1-2	TGTGCCAGCAGCCAAGGAAACAGGATTTATGGCTACACCTTC	CASSQGNRIYGYTF
TRBV7-3	TRBD2	few	TRBJ2-1	TGTGCCAGCAGCTTACTAGGACTAGCGGGAGGGTACGAGCAGTTCTTC	CASSLLGLAGGYEQFF
TRBV4-3	NA	NA	TRBJ1-2	TGCGCCAGCAGCCAAGGGGAACAGGGAACTAACTATGGCTACACCTTC	CASSQGEQGTNYGYTF
TRBV30	NA	NA	TRBJ1-6	TGTGCCTGGATCTCGGTAACCCCCAATTCACCCCTCCACTTT	CAWISVTPNSPLHF
TRBV18	NA	once	TRBJ1-2	TGTGCCAGCTCAGCTACGGACTCCAGGGGCTACACCTTC	CASSATDSRGYTF
TRBV27	NA	NA	TRBJ2-1	TGTGCCAGCAGTTTTCTTCGAGGGAGAGAGCAGTTCTTC	CASSFLRGREQFF
TRBV10-3	NA	NA	TRBJ2-5	TGTGCCATCAGGGGGGACAAAGAGACCCAGTACTTC	CAIRGDKETQYF
TRBV7-2	NA	NA	TRBJ2-1	TGTGCCAGCAGCGAACGAGTCTTCTCGAACAGTCAGGGGAGTAATGAGCAGTTCTTC	CASSERVFSNSQGSNEQFF
TRBV3-1/TRBV3-2	NA	NA	TRBJ1-2	TGTGCCAGCAGGGATGGTTCATCGGGACAAGCAGGGTATGGCTACACCTTC	CASRDGSSGQAGYGYTF
TRBV6-5	NA	NA	TRBJ2-1	TGTGCCAGCAAGGGGCTAGGCTCCTACAATGAGCAGTTCTTC	CASKGLGSYNEQFF
TRBV4-3	NA	NA	TRBJ2-2	TGCGCCAGCAGCCAAGATCCGGGACACCGATGGACCGGGGAGCTGTTTTTT	CASSQDPGHRWTGELFF
TRBV4-3	NA	NA	TRBJ1-2	TGCGCCAGCAGCCAAGATTGGGCGACTAACTATGGCTACACCTTC	CASSQDWATNYGYTF
TRBV4-3	NA	NA	TRBJ2-1	TGCGCCAGCAGCCAAGAAGAGCGGCCCAACAATGAGCAGTTCTTC	CASSQEERPNNEQFF